This record concerns one T cell receptor (beta chain) sequence. The sample comes from a study of patients and donors after allogeneic stem cell transplantation. Via MiXCR, TCRdb re-called the RT-PCR reads, giving one row per CDR3 protein. This sample has a few hundred thousand distinct CDR3 sequences; 13% to 15% occur once, and the top ten carry 9.5% to 13%. This CDR3 spans 14 amino acids. CDR1 is SGHDT, CDR2 YYEEEE, per germline. The V gene lost 5 bases and the J gene lost 4 bases, with 14 bases spanning the gap. This chain connects TRBV5-6 to TRBJ2-3; D is unclear. The sequenced material came from blood, either unsorted or a sorted T cell fraction (not recorded which). This TCR derives from a human donor who was either an allogeneic HSCT recipient or a stem cell or donor lymphocyte infusion donor (not recorded which). It is not recorded whose cells these are; they may come from a transplant donor. The CDR3 here is CASSPITWSDTQYF. The DNA for the CDR3 is TGTGCCAGCAGTCCGATCACTTGGTCAGATACGCAGTATTTT.